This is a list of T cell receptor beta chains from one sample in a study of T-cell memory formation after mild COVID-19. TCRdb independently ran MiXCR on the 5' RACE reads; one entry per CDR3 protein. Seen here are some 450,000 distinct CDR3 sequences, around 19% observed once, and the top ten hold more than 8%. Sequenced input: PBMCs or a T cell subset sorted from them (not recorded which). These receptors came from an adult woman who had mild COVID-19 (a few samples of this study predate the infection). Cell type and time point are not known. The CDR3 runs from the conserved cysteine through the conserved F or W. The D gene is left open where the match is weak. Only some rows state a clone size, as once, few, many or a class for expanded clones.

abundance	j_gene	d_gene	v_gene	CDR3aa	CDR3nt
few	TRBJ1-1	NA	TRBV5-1	CASSLRGENTEAFF	TGCGCCAGCAGCCTGAGGGGAGAGAACACTGAAGCTTTCTTT
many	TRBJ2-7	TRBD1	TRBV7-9	CASSLALTGSHEQYF	TGTGCCAGCAGCTTAGCCCTGACAGGGTCGCACGAGCAGTACTTC
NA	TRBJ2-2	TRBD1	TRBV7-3	CASSLIPGQGLTGELFF	TGTGCCAGCAGCTTAATACCGGGACAGGGACTCACCGGGGAGCTGTTTTTT
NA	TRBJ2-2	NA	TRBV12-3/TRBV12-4	CASSPPFGMRNTGELFF	TGTGCCAGCAGTCCTCCCTTCGGGATGCGGAACACCGGGGAGCTGTTTTTT
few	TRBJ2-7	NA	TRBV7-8	CASRPRGGAGSYEQYF	TGTGCCAGCAGACCAAGAGGTGGAGCCGGATCCTACGAGCAGTACTTC
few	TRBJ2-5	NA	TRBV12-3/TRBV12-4	CASSFTGETQYF	TGTGCCAGCAGTTTTACGGGAGAGACCCAGTACTTC
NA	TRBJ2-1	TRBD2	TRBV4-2	CASSQAGTSSYNEQFF	TGTGCCAGCAGCCAAGCCGGGACTAGCTCCTACAATGAGCAGTTCTTC
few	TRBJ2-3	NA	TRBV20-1	CSAPLYAGPSTDTQYF	TGCAGTGCCCCCCTCTATGCGGGCCCGAGCACAGATACGCAGTATTTT
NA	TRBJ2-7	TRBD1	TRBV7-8	CATESRGTGFSYEQYF	TGTGCCACCGAATCTCGGGGGACAGGGTTTTCCTACGAGCAGTACTTC
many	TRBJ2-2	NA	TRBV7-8	CASSLLGTGELFF	TGTGCCAGCAGCTTATTAGGGACCGGGGAGCTGTTTTTT
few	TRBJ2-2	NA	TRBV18	CASSPGNLNTGELFF	TGTGCCAGCTCACCGGGGAACTTGAACACCGGGGAGCTGTTTTTT
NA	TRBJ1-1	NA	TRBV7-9	CASRNQRQTEAFF	TGTGCCAGCAGAAATCAAAGACAGACTGAAGCTTTCTTT
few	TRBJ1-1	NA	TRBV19	CASSIKGGLMNTEAFF	TGTGCCAGTAGTATAAAGGGGGGTCTTATGAACACTGAAGCTTTCTTT
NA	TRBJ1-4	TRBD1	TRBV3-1	CASSPQGGTNEKLFF	TGTGCCAGCAGCCCCCAGGGGGGAACTAATGAAAAACTGTTTTTT
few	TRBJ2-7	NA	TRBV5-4	CASSLGGRPSYEQYF	TGTGCCAGCAGCTTGGGGGGGCGCCCCTCCTACGAGCAGTACTTC
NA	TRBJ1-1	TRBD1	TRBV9	CASSELPVATGITEAFF	TGTGCCAGCAGCGAACTTCCGGTCGCGACAGGGATAACTGAAGCTTTCTTT
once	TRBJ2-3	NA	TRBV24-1	CATSGLDRRPDTQYF	TGTGCCACCAGTGGACTAGACAGGAGACCAGATACGCAGTATTTT
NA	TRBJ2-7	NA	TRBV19	CASSTSGRRPNYEQYF	TGTGCCAGTAGTACATCGGGACGGAGGCCCAACTACGAGCAGTACTTC
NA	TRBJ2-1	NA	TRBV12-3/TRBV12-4	CASSFSGVYNEQFF	TGTGCCAGCAGTTTTTCGGGGGTCTACAATGAGCAGTTCTTC
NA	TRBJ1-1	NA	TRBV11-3	CASSLDSARVNTEAFF	TGTGCCAGCAGCTTAGATTCCGCGAGGGTGAACACTGAAGCTTTCTTT
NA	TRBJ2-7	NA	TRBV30	CAWSRTWGLSFAHEQYF	TGTGCCTGGAGTCGTACGTGGGGGCTGTCCTTTGCCCACGAGCAGTACTTC
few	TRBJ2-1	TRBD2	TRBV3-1	CASSQLAGDYLSSYNEQFF	TGTGCCAGCAGCCAACTAGCGGGAGATTATCTAAGCTCCTACAATGAGCAGTTCTTC
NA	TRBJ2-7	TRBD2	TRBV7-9	CASSSSGNYEQYF	TGTGCCAGCAGCTCGAGCGGGAACTACGAGCAGTACTTC
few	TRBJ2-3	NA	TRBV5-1	CASSSGPSSTDTQYF	TGCGCCAGTTCATCGGGGCCTTCTAGCACAGATACGCAGTATTTT
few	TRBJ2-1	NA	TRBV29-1	CSVARGSNEQFF	TGCAGCGTTGCCAGGGGATCCAATGAGCAGTTCTTC
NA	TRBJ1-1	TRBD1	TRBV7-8	CASFGRDRVLPEAFF	TGTGCCAGCTTCGGCCGGGACAGGGTCCTCCCTGAAGCTTTCTTT
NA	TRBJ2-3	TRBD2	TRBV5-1	CASSSGLAANTDTQYF	TGCGCCAGCAGCTCGGGACTAGCGGCAAACACAGATACGCAGTATTTT
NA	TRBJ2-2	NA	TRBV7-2	CASSLGFPLTGELFF	TGTGCCAGCAGCTTAGGCTTCCCTCTCACCGGGGAGCTGTTTTTT
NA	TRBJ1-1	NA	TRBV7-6	CASSPLQGREAEAFF	TGTGCCAGCAGCCCCCTACAGGGAAGGGAGGCTGAAGCTTTCTTT
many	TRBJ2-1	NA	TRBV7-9	CASSLQGLNEQFF	TGTGCCAGCAGCTTGCAGGGTCTCAATGAGCAGTTCTTC
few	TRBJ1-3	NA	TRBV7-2	CASSFGVGGNTIYF	TGTGCCAGCAGCTTCGGGGTTGGGGGAAACACCATATATTTT
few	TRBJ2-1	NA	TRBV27	CASSLWQGNEQFF	TGTGCCAGCAGTTTATGGCAGGGAAATGAGCAGTTCTTC
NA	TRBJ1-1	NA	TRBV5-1	CASSLEGRGDTEAFF	TGCGCCAGCAGCTTGGAGGGACGAGGTGACACTGAAGCTTTCTTT
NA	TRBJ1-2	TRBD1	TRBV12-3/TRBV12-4	CASSHNQGEHYGYTF	TGTGCCAGCAGTCACAACCAGGGGGAGCACTATGGCTACACCTTC
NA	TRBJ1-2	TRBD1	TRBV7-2	CASSPSGTGYEFDGYTF	TGTGCCAGCAGCCCTTCCGGGACAGGGTATGAATTTGATGGCTACACCTTC
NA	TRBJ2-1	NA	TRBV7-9	CASSPDTYNEQFF	TGTGCCAGCAGCCCCGACACTTACAATGAGCAGTTCTTC
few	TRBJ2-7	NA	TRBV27	CASSEGGGIEQYF	TGTGCCAGCAGTGAGGGGGGGGGCATTGAGCAGTACTTC
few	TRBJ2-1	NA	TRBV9	CASSVVNSNEQFF	TGTGCCAGCAGCGTAGTCAACTCGAATGAGCAGTTCTTC
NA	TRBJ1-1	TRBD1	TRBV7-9	CASSFRPWGGQGRSEAFF	TGTGCCAGCAGCTTCAGGCCCTGGGGTGGACAGGGGAGATCGGAAGCTTTCTTT
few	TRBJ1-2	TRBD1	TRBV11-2	CASSPGGADRTF	TGTGCCAGCAGCCCAGGGGGGGCAGATCGAACCTTC
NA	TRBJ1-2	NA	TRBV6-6	CASSRDDRYGYTF	TGTGCCAGCAGTCGCGACGACCGCTATGGCTACACCTTC
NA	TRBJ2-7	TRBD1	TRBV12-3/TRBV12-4	CASGGDRGHEQYF	TGTGCCAGCGGCGGGGACAGGGGACACGAGCAGTACTTC
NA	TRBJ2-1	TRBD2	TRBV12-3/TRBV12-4	CASRTSGGAGYNEQFF	TGTGCCAGCAGAACTAGCGGGGGGGCAGGTTACAATGAGCAGTTCTTC
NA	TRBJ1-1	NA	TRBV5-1	CASSLDYGGGTEAFF	TGCGCCAGCAGCTTGGACTATGGGGGAGGGACTGAAGCTTTCTTT
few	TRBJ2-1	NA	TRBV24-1	CATSDLSRKVGEQFF	TGTGCCACCAGTGATTTGTCTAGAAAGGTCGGTGAGCAGTTCTTC
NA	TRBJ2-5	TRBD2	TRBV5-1	CASAGGDNSKKETQYF	TGCGCCTCCGCCGGGGGGGATAATTCGAAGAAAGAGACCCAGTACTTC
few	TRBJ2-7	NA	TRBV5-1	CASSLGGDQFDYEQYF	TGCGCCAGCAGCTTGGGAGGAGACCAATTCGACTACGAGCAGTACTTC
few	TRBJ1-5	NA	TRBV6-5	CASSHGGNQPQHF	TGTGCCAGCAGTCACGGGGGGAATCAGCCCCAGCATTTT
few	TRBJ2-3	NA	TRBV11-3	CASSLEGPGTDTQYF	TGTGCCAGCAGCTTAGAGGGGCCCGGGACAGATACGCAGTATTTT